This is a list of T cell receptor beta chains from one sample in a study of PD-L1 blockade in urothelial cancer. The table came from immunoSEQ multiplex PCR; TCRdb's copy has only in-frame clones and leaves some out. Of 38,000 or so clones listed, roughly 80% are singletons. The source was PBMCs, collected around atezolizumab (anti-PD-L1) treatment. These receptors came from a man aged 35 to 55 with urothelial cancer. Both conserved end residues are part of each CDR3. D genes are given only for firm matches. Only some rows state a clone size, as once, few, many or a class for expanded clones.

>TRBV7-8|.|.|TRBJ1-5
TGTGCCAGCAGCTTAGCTTCAGGGAATCAGCCCCAGCATTTT
CASSLASGNQPQHF
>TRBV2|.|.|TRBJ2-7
TGTGCCAGCACCGGGACTCCCCCCTACGAGCAGTACTTC
CASTGTPPYEQYF
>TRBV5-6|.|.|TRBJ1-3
TGTGCCAGCAGCTTCAGGCGTTCCTCTGGAAACACCATATATTTT
CASSFRRSSGNTIYF
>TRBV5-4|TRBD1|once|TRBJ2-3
TGTGCCAGCAGCTCGGACAGGGGGCATGGAGATACGCAGTATTTT
CASSSDRGHGDTQYF
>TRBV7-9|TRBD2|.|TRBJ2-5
TGTGCCAGCAGCGACACTCGACTAGCGGGAGAGACCCAGTACTTC
CASSDTRLAGETQYF
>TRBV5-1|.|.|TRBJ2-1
TGCGCCAGCAGCTTGGATGTGACAGGAGGAACTCGTTCCTCCTACAATGAGCAGTTCTTC
CASSLDVTGGTRSSYNEQFF
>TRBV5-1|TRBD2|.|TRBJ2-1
TGCGCCAGCACCCTGCCGACTAGCGGGAACAATGAGCAGTTCTTC
CASTLPTSGNNEQFF
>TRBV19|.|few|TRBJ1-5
TGTGCCAGTAGTCGGATGTGGGGCTCTAATCAGCCCCAGCATTTT
CASSRMWGSNQPQHF
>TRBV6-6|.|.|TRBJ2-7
TGTGCCAGCAGCCTAACCGGGGGAAATGAAGAGCAGTACTTC
CASSLTGGNEEQYF
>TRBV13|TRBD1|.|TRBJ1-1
TGTGCCAGCAGCTTGGACTCACCGGGACAGAGAGTTGAAGCTTTCTTT
CASSLDSPGQRVEAFF
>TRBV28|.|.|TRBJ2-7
TGTGCCAGGAAACGGGAGTTAAGTGGCGAGCAGTACTTC
CARKRELSGEQYF
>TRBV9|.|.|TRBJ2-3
TGTGCCAGCAGCGTCCGTCTTCGCGGCCCAGATACGCAGTATTTT
CASSVRLRGPDTQYF
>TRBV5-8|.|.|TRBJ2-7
TGTGCCAGCAGCTTGGGCAAGGGACTGTACGAGCAGTACTTC
CASSLGKGLYEQYF
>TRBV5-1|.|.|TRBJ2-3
TGCGCCAGCAGCCCCGATGGCACGTCGTTACCAGATACGCAGTATTTT
CASSPDGTSLPDTQYF
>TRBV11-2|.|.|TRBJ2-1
TGTGCCAGCAGCTTAGTTGGCGAGGGGTTCTTC
CASSLVGEGFF
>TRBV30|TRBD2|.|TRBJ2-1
TGTGCCTGGAGTAATCCGGGACTAGCGGGCGGCAATGAGCAGTTCTTC
CAWSNPGLAGGNEQFF